The rows below give T cell receptor beta chains drawn from one sample of a study of blood T cell repertoires in COVID-19. Measured with immunoSEQ multiplex PCR; TCRdb has only the in-frame clones, and not every one. The sample consists of some 180,000 clones, 70% to 90% of them appearing once. Sequencing was performed on peripheral blood. These receptors came from a man in his 60s with active or convalescent COVID-19. Both conserved end residues are part of each CDR3. D genes are given only for firm matches. The listing skips clone size in some rows; elsewhere it reads once, few, many or a size class.

clone size	D gene	CDR3 length	V gene	J gene	CDR3 DNA	CDR3 protein
-	-	15	TRBV5-1	TRBJ1-6	TGCGCCAGCAGCCCAGATACTGCCAGGGGCTCACCCCTCCACTTT	CASSPDTARGSPLHF
once	TRBD1	16	TRBV5-1	TRBJ2-2	TGCGCCAGCAGCTTGGGACAGGGTTTAAACACCGGGGAGCTGTTTTTT	CASSLGQGLNTGELFF
few	-	13	TRBV5-4	TRBJ1-1	TGTGCCAGCAGCTTGGCACAGGGTTCTGAAGCTTTCTTT	CASSLAQGSEAFF
-	TRBD1	14	TRBV10-2	TRBJ2-7	TGCGCCAGCGGCTCCGGGACAGGGTCCTACGAGCAGTACTTC	CASGSGTGSYEQYF
-	-	16	TRBV5-6	TRBJ1-2	TGTGCCAGCACCAATTCCTTGTGGGCAGTGGACTATGGCTACACCTTC	CASTNSLWAVDYGYTF
-	TRBD1	16	TRBV27	TRBJ2-3	TGTGCCAGCAAAACCTCGCGACAGGGACCCCCAGATACGCAGTATTTT	CASKTSRQGPPDTQYF
once	TRBD1	15	TRBV6-5	TRBJ1-1	TGTGCCAGTGGGACGACCGGGACAGCGAACACTGAAGCTTTCTTT	CASGTTGTANTEAFF
-	TRBD1	19	TRBV5-1	TRBJ1-6	TGCGCCAGCAGCCCCGGGACAGGGGATGTACTGGCCCTTAATTCACCCCTCCACTTT	CASSPGTGDVLALNSPLHF
-	-	13	TRBV11-2	TRBJ1-1	TGTGCCAGCAGCTTAGATCTTGTCACTGAAGCTTTCTTT	CASSLDLVTEAFF
-	-	15	TRBV11-2	TRBJ2-5	TGTGCCAGCAGCTTAGAAGGGGGGGCCACAGAGACCCAGTACTTC	CASSLEGGATETQYF
-	-	13	TRBV18	TRBJ1-1	TGTGCCAGCTCACCTACAAGGAACACTGAAGCTTTCTTT	CASSPTRNTEAFF
-	TRBD1	15	TRBV6-5	TRBJ2-2	TGTGCCAGCAGTTACTGGACAGGGGGCCTCGGGGAGCTGTTTTTT	CASSYWTGGLGELFF
-	TRBD1	14	TRBV5-1	TRBJ1-1	TGCGCCAGCAGCTCCAGACAGGGTTCCGGGGAAGCTTTCTTT	CASSSRQGSGEAFF
-	TRBD2	15	TRBV3-1/TRBV3-2	TRBJ2-7	TGTGCCAGCAGCCAGGGCGTGGCGGGGGGCTACGAGCAGTACTTC	CASSQGVAGGYEQYF
-	TRBD1	13	TRBV6-5	TRBJ1-2	TGTGCCAGCAACAGGGGGGGAGACTATGGCTACACCTTC	CASNRGGDYGYTF
few	TRBD1	15	TRBV5-1	TRBJ2-5	TGCGCCAGCAGCTTGGCCGCAGGGGGTTTCGAGACCCAGTACTTC	CASSLAAGGFETQYF
-	-	13	TRBV6-5	TRBJ1-2	TGTGCCAGCCCGGGGTGGTTGGGCTATGGCTACACCTTC	CASPGWLGYGYTF
-	-	15	TRBV6-5	TRBJ1-6	TGTGCCAGCAGTACTCAAACAGGGCTGAACTCACCCCTCCACTTT	CASSTQTGLNSPLHF
-	TRBD2	15	TRBV10-1	TRBJ2-5	TGCGCCAGCAGTGACTTTAGCGGGGGGGCCGAGACCCAGTACTTC	CASSDFSGGAETQYF
-	TRBD1	13	TRBV7-9	TRBJ1-3	TGTGCCAGCAGCTTTGGGACAGGGGACACCATATATTTT	CASSFGTGDTIYF
-	-	15	TRBV11-2	TRBJ2-4	TGTGCCAGCAGCTTATGGGGCACAGGGAAAAACATTCAGTACTTC	CASSLWGTGKNIQYF
once	-	15	TRBV5-4	TRBJ1-2	TGTGCCAGCAGCCAACCAGGACAGACGTCGTATGGCTACACCTTC	CASSQPGQTSYGYTF
-	-	14	TRBV2	TRBJ1-2	TGTGCCAGCAGTGATCAGGGGACGGACTATGGCTACACCTTC	CASSDQGTDYGYTF
-	-	13	TRBV11-3	TRBJ2-7	TGTGCCAGCAGCAAATCAGGGGACTACGAGCAGTACTTC	CASSKSGDYEQYF
-	-	15	TRBV19	TRBJ2-3	TGTGCCAGTAGTTGGAACAGGGAATACACAGATACGCAGTATTTT	CASSWNREYTDTQYF
-	TRBD2	16	TRBV3-1/TRBV3-2	TRBJ2-1	TGTGCCAGCAGCCCCTCACCTAGCGGCCTCTACAATGAGCAGTTCTTC	CASSPSPSGLYNEQFF
-	-	18	TRBV4-1	TRBJ1-2	TGCGCCAGCAGCCTATACTCCGGGACACCTCTCTTGGGTAACGGCTACACCTTC	CASSLYSGTPLLGNGYTF
-	TRBD1	17	TRBV3-1/TRBV3-2	TRBJ2-2	TGTGCCAGCAGCCGCCGCGGACAGGGGGTTAACACCGGGGAGCTGTTTTTT	CASSRRGQGVNTGELFF
-	TRBD1	14	TRBV4-1	TRBJ2-3	TGCGCCAGCAGCCCCGGGACAGCAACAGATACGCAGTATTTT	CASSPGTATDTQYF
-	-	15	TRBV5-5	TRBJ1-5	TGTGCCAGCAGCTTGACTGGGGCGAGCAATCAGCCCCAGCATTTT	CASSLTGASNQPQHF
-	-	14	TRBV7-9	TRBJ1-2	TGTGCCAGCAGCCCGGGGGCGGGGGACTATGGCTACACCTTC	CASSPGAGDYGYTF
-	TRBD1	14	TRBV10-3	TRBJ2-2	TGTGCCATCAGTGTGGGGACAGGGTCCGGGGAGCTGTTTTTT	CAISVGTGSGELFF